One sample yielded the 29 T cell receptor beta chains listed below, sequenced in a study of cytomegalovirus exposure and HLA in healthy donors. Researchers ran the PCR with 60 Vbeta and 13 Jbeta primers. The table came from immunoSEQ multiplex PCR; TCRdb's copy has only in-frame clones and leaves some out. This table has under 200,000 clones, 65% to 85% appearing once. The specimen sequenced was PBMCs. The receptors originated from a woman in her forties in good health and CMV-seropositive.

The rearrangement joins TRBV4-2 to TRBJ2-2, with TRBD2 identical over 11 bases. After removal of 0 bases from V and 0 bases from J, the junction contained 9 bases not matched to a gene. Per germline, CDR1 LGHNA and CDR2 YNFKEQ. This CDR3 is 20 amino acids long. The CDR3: CASSQDWLAGGSANTGELFF. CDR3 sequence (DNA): TGTGCCAGCAGCCAAGACTGGCTAGCGGGGGGCTCCGCGAACACCGGGGAGCTGTTTTTT.

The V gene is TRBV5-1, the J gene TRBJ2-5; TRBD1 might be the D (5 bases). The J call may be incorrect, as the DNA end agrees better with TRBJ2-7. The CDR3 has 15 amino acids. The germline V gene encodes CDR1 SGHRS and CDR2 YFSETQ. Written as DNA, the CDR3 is TGCGCCAGCAGCTCCGTCAGCATAGGGGTCTACGAGCAGTACTTC. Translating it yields CASSSVSIGVYEQYF.

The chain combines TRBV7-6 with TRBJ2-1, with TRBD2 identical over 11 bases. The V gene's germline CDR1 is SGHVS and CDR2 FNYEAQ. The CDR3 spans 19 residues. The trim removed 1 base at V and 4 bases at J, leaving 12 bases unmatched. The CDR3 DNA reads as TGTGCCAGCAGCTTAGATGGTCTAGCGGGGGGACGTCTTTACAATGAGCAGTTCTTC. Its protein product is CASSLDGLAGGRLYNEQFF.

The CDR3 loop is CASSPRRVGIYEQYF. CDR3 in DNA: TGTGCCAGCAGCCCCCGCCGGGTCGGGATCTACGAGCAGTACTTC. The chain couples TRBV7-8 to TRBJ2-7; possibly TRBD2 for D (5 bases). Looked up from germline, CDR1 is SGHVS and CDR2 is FQNEAQ. The V gene lost 5 bases and the J gene lost 3 bases, with 17 bases spanning the gap. This CDR3 comprises 15 residues.

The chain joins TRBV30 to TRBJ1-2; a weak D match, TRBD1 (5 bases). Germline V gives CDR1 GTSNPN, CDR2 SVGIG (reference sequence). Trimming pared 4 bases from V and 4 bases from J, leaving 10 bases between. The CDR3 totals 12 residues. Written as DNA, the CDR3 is TGTGCCTGGATGGGGGAGGGCTATGGCTACACCTTC. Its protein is CAWMGEGYGYTF.

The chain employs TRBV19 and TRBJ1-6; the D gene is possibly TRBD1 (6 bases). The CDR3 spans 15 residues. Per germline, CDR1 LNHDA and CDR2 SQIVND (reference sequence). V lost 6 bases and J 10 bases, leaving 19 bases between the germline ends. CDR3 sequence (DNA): TGTGCCAGTAGCCACCCGACAGGATGGAGCTCACCCCTCCACTTT. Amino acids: CASSHPTGWSSPLHF.

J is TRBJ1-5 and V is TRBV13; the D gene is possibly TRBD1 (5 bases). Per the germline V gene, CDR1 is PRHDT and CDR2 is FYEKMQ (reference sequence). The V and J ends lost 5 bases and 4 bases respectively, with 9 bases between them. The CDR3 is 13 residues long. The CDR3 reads CASSQNRNQPQHF. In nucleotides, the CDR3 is TGTGCCAGCAGCCAAAACAGGAATCAGCCCCAGCATTTT.

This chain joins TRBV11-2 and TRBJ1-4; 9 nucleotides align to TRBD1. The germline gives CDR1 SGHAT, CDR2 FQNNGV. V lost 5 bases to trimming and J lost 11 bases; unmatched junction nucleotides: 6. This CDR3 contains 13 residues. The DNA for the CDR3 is TGTGCCAGCAGCCTTCGGACAGGGGAGAAACTGTTTTTT. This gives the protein CASSLRTGEKLFF.

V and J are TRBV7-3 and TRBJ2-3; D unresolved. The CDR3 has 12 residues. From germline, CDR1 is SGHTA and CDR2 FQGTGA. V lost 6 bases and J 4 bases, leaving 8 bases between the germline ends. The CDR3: CASSSSPDTQYF. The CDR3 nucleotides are TGTGCCAGCAGTTCCTCCCCAGATACGCAGTATTTT. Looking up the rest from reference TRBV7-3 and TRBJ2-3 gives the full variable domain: GAGVSQTPSNKVTEKGKYVELRCDPISGHTALYWYRQSLGQGPEFLIYFQGTGAADDSGLPNDRFFAVRPEGSVSTLKIQRTERGDSAVYLCASSSSPDTQYFGPGTRLTVL.

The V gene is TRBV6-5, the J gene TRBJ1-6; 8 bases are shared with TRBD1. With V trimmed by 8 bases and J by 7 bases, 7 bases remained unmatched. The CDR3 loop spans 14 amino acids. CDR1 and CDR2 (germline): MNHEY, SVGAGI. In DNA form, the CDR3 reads TGTGCCAGCGGCTGGGACAGGTTCAATTCACCCCTCCACTTT. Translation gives CASGWDRFNSPLHF.

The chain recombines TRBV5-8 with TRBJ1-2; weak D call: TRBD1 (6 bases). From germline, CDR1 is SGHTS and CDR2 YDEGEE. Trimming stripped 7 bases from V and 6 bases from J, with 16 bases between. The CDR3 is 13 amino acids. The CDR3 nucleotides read TGTGCCAGCGTCTCGACCGGACAGCATGGCTACACCTTC. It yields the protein CASVSTGQHGYTF.

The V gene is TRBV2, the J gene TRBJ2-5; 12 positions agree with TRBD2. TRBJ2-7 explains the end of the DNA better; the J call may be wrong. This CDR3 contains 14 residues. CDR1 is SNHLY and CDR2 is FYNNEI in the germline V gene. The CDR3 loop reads CASSLAGGNYEQYF. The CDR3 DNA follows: TGTGCCAGCAGTCTAGCGGGGGGGAACTACGAGCAGTACTTC.

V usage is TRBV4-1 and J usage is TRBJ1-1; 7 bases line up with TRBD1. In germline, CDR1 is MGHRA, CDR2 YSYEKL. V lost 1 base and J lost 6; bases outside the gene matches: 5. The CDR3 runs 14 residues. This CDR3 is CASSQVQTGPEAFF. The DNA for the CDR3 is TGCGCCAGCAGCCAAGTACAGACAGGGCCTGAAGCTTTCTTT.

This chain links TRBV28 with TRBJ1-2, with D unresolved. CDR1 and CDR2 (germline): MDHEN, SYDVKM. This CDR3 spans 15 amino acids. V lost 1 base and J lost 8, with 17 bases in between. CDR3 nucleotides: TGTGCCAGCAGTTTATCTTTCGGCCGACTGGAGGGCTACACCTTC. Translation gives CASSLSFGRLEGYTF.

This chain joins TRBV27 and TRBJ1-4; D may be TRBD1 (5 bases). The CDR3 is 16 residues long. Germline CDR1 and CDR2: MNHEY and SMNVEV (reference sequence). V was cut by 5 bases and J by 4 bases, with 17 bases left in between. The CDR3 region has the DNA TGTGCCAGCAGTACTATTAGATGGAGGGGTAATGAAAAACTGTTTTTT. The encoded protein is CASSTIRWRGNEKLFF. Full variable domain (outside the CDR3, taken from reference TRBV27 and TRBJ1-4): EAQVTQNPRYLITVTGKKLTVTCSQNMNHEYMSWYRQDPGLGLRQIYYSMNVEVTDKGDVPEGYKVSRKEKRNFPLILESPSPNQTSLYFCASSTIRWRGNEKLFFGSGTQLSVL.

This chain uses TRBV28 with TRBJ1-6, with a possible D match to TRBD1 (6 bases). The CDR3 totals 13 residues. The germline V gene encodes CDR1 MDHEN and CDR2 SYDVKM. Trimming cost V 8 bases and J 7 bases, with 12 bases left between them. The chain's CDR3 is CASLGQRNSPLHF. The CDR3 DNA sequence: TGTGCCAGCTTGGGACAACGCAATTCACCCCTCCACTTT.

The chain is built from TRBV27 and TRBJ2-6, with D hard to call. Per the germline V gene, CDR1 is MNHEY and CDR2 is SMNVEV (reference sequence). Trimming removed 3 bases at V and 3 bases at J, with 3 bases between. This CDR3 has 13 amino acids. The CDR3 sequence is CASSFFGANVLTF. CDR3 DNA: TGTGCCAGCAGTTTCTTTGGGGCCAACGTCCTGACTTTC.

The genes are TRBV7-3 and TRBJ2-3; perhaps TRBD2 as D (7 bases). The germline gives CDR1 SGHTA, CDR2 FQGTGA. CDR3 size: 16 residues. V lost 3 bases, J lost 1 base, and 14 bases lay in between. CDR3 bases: TGTGCCAGCAGCTTGCAAGGAGGGGGGGGCACAGATACGCAGTATTTT. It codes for CASSLQGGGGTDTQYF.

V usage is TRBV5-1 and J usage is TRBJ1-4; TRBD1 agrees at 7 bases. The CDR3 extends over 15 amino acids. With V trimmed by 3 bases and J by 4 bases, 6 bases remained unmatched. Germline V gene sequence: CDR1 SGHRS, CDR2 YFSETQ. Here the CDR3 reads CASSWGDRNNEKLFF. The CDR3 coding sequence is TGCGCCAGCAGCTGGGGGGACAGAAATAATGAAAAACTGTTTTTT.

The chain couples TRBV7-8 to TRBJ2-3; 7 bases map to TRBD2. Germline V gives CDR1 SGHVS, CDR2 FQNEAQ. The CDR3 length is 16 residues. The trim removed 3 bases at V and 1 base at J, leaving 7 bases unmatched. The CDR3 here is CASSFFLLAGTDTQYF. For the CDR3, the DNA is TGTGCCAGCAGCTTTTTTCTGCTAGCGGGCACAGATACGCAGTATTTT.

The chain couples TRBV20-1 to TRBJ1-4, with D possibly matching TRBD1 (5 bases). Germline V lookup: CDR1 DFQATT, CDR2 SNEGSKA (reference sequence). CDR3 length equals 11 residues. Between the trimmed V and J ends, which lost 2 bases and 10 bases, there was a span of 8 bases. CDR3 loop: CSARLGGKLFF. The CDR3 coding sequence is TGCAGTGCTAGACTGGGGGGAAAACTGTTTTTT.

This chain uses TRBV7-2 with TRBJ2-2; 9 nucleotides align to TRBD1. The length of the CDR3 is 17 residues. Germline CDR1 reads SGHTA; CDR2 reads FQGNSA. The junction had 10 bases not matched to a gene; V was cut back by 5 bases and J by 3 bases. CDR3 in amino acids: CASSLSSGQGDTGELFF. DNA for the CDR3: TGTGCCAGCAGCCTTTCCTCGGGACAGGGCGACACCGGGGAGCTGTTTTTT.

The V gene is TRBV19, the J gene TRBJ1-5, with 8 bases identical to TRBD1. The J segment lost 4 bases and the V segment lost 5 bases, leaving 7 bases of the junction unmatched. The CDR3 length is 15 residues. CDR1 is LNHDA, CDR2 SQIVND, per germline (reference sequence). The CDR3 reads CASSGQGPQNQPQHF. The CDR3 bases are TGTGCCAGTAGTGGACAGGGACCCCAGAATCAGCCCCAGCATTTT. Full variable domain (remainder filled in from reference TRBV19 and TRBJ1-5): DGGITQSPKYLFRKEGQNVTLSCEQNLNHDAMYWYRQDPGQGLRLIYYSQIVNDFQKGDIAEGYSVSREKKESFPLTVTSAQKNPTAFYLCASSGQGPQNQPQHFGDGTRLSIL.

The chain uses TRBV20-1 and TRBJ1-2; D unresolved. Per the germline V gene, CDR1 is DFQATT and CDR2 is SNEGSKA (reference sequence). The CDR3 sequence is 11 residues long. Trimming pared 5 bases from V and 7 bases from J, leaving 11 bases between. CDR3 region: CSARGGFGYTF. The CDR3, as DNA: TGCAGTGCTCGTGGCGGGTTTGGCTACACCTTC.

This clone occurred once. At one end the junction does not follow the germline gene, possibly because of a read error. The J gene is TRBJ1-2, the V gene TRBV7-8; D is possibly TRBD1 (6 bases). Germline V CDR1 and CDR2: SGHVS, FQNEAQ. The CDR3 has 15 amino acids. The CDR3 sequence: CASSLDQTGTRTTYF. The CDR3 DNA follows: TGTGCCAGCAGCCTCGACCAAACAGGGACTAGAACTACGTATTTC.

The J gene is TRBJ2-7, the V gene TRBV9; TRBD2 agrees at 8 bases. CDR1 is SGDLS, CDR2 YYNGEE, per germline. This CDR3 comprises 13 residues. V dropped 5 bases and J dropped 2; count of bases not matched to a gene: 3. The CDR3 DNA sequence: TGTGCCAGCAGTGCGGGACTAGCCTACGAGCAGTACTTC. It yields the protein CASSAGLAYEQYF.

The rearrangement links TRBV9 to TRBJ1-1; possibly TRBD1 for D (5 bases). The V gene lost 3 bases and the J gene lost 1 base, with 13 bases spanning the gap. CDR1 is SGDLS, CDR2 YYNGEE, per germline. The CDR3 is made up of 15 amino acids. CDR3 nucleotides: TGTGCCAGCAGCGCGCATCAAACAGGGAACACTGAAGCTTTCTTT. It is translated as CASSAHQTGNTEAFF. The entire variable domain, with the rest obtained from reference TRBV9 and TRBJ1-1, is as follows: DSGVTQTPKHLITATGQRVTLRCSPRSGDLSVYWYQQSLDQGLQFLIQYYNGEERAKGNILERFSAQQFPDLHSELNLSSLELGDSALYFCASSAHQTGNTEAFFGQGTRLTVV.

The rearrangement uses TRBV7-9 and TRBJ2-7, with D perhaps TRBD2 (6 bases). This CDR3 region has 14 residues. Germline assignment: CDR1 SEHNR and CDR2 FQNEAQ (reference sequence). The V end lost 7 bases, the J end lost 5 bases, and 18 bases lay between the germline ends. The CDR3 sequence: CASTFGGSGDEQYF. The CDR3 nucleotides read TGTGCCAGCACCTTCGGCGGGTCGGGGGACGAGCAGTACTTC.

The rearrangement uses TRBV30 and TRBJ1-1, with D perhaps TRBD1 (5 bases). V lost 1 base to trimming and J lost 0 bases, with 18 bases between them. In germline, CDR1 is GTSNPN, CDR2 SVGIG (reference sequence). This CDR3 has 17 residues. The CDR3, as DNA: TGTGCCTGGAGTGATTTCATGCGGGGACTCATGAACACTGAAGCTTTCTTT. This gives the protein CAWSDFMRGLMNTEAFF.